This T cell receptor (beta chain) was recorded in a study of T cells in Graves' hyperthyroidism and ophthalmopathy. Study observations and caveats: In simple terms, a model built on 13 V-J features told ophthalmopathy apart from stable hyperthyroidism. Most thyroid clonotypes that were expanded above 0.001 also turned up in blood.

The CDR3 contains 15 residues. CDR1 is SGHKS and CDR2 is YYEKEE in the germline V gene (reference sequence). It was RNA transcripts that yielded the amplified TCR beta CDR3 regions. The HTBI set primed first-round TCR CDR3 RT-PCR. TCRdb recomputed calls from the multiplex PCR reads with MiXCR, one row per CDR3 protein. The sample yields approximately 600,000 distinct CDR3 sequences, about 15% seen once. Diagnosing involved the use of clinical symptoms, serum thyroxine and TRAb, thyroid ultrasound and orbital computed tomography. It was at first hyperthyroidism diagnosis, before any ophthalmopathy symptoms, that the blood sample was taken. As to this clonotype: The antigen is undetermined.

The chain uses TRBV5-5 and TRBJ2-7; D is uncertain. The end of the DNA fits TRBJ2-1 better, so the J call may be wrong. Sequenced: blood. This TCR derives from a woman aged 25 to 39 with Graves' hyperthyroidism that later progressed to Graves' ophthalmopathy. Here the CDR3 reads CASSPRVDDTYEQFF. The CDR3 DNA is TGTGCCAGCAGCCCACGCGTGGACGACACCTACGAGCAGTTCTTC.